Included here is one T cell receptor (beta chain) sequence, with context. This sample was included in a study of technical replicates of blood from a few donors. Trimming removed 3 bases from V and 4 bases from J, with 22 bases in between. Germline lookup yields CDR1 SGHKS and CDR2 YYEKEE (reference sequence). The CDR3 totals 17 residues. Sequenced by immunoSEQ multiplex PCR; TCRdb stores in-frame clones only, minus some. The table lists about 76,000 clones, approximately 83% of them singletons. The receptor was isolated from a human donor in good health. Some clones in this sample may be carry-over from other donors' samples. Sequenced sample: PBMCs. J is TRBJ1-2 and V is TRBV5-5; perhaps TRBD1 as D (6 bases). The CDR3 loop reads CASSSLPWGTGTYGYTF. The CDR3 nucleotides read TGTGCCAGCAGCTCTTTACCTTGGGGAACAGGGACCTATGGCTACACCTTC.